The T cell receptor beta chain under discussion was sequenced for a study of T cells in Graves' hyperthyroidism and ophthalmopathy. Across the whole study: Before treatment of any kind, peripheral blood was taken at initial diagnosis. Broader study findings: Stable hyperthyroidism was told apart from ophthalmopathy by a model built on 13 V-J features.

Absent ophthalmopathy progression within 18 months defined stable Graves' hyperthyroidism. Ten or more counts support this clonotype. The antigen remains unidentified. It was RNA transcripts that yielded the amplified TCR beta CDR3 regions. The HTBI primer set served for first-round RT-PCR of the TCR CDR3. Each CDR3 protein is one row after TCRdb ran MiXCR on the multiplex PCR reads. The sample records about 690,000 distinct CDR3 sequences, around 16% being singletons. The sequencing input was blood. This TCR was recovered from a man between 50 and 59 years old with Graves' hyperthyroidism.

The CDR3 region has the DNA TGCAGTGCTACGAGGGCGAGCGGGGGGGTCTACGAGCAGTACTTC. Its protein product is CSATRASGGVYEQYF. The rearrangement joins TRBV20-1 to TRBJ2-7, with TRBD2 matching 10 bases. The germline V gene has CDR1 DFQATT and CDR2 SNEGSKA (reference sequence). This CDR3 has 15 amino acids. Unmatched junction bases numbered 9, after V lost 4 bases and J lost 3 bases.